One T cell receptor (beta chain) is described in this entry. Which antigen it targets is not known. This sample was taken from a study of cytomegalovirus exposure and HLA in healthy donors (dated by TCRdb to the late 2010s). Study-level background: According to an earlier analysis of 450 to 650 of the donors, roughly 180 million T cells yielded 117 million unique TCR beta sequences and about 300 Gb of sequence data. All discovery cohort repertoires had been generated using a single sequencing platform. On average, over 200,000 unique TCR beta nucleotide sequences were sequenced per donor among 350 to 400 genotyped donors of the cohort, with 15% to 20% of those sequences being non-productive. The study profiled the T cell repertoires of approximately 700 subjects by immunosequencing and related them to cytomegalovirus serostatus. To predict cytomegalovirus infection status, the study brought together high-throughput TCR immunosequencing, statistical association of individual TCRs with disease status, and machine learning. Because of strong linkage in the cohort, 5 or 6 DR-DQ haplotypes were treated as single units for association and clustering. Typing coverage varied by locus: about 620-630 donors for A, B, C, DRB1 and DQB1; more than 500 for DQA1; about 570 for DPA1; about 450 for DPB1. The genetic ancestry cluster associated with self-reported Caucasian donors included roughly four fifths of the approximately 430 genotyped donors. Genome-wide SNP genotypes for about 65% of the 666 donors were used in a later genetic analysis, which treated that subset as a discovery cohort. In addition to the first cohort of 650 to 750 subjects, a separate validation cohort of over 90 different subjects was used. A later analysis re-examined previously published TCR beta repertoires from more than 600 donors and added high-resolution HLA genotyping to investigate patterns of TCR occurrence. About 310 gigabases of sequencing data and 78 million or so unique TCR sequences were included in an early release covering over 600 HLA-typed donors. Donor age, sex, ethnicity and CMV serostatus were collected together with the repertoire data. In the later analysis, no new phenotypic data were used to find candidate immune exposures; instead, reliance was placed on TCR beta sequences and their occurrence across donors. The study aimed to test whether signatures of past pathogen exposure could be identified by cataloging public T cell receptors. In an earlier analysis of several hundred of the donors, high-throughput TCR beta sequencing was used to judge whether each TCR beta V gene segment behaved as functional or pseudogenic. HLA typing included class I and class II loci at four-digit resolution. General findings and caveats noted by the study authors: The earlier analysis of almost 600 of the donors excluded 15 to 20 rarely observed V segments, including chromosome 9 orphons, because counts were too low. When HLA alleles, especially DR and DQ, strongly co-occurred, attributing TCR associations to individual alleles was difficult. At a false discovery rate of 0.05, a later analysis linked about 16,000 TCR beta sequences to specific HLA alleles. Most TCR sequences were seen in very few donors, while some public TCRs were found in many individuals. HLA typing was unavailable for some donors at each locus, so association tests used only the typed subset. According to a later genetic analysis, donors in an Asian-associated ancestry cluster had fewer N-insertions in productive TCRs than the approximately 630-donor mean. Correlated functional status among segregating V segments might be attributable to linkage disequilibrium, but an unknown experimental factor could not be ruled out. A later analysis found that TCR association rates varied across HLA loci, with DRB1 alleles showing the most associated TCRs and HLA-C alleles the fewest. According to a later analysis, parvovirus B19, influenza, CMV and Epstein-Barr virus appeared linked to several top co-occurrence clusters. Immune exposure information for the cohort was limited to CMV serostatus. A few of the identified cytomegalovirus-associated TCR beta chains were confirmed in vitro to be specific for cytomegalovirus antigens. Compared with equally common non-associated chains, HLA-associated TCR beta chains in a later analysis were more clonally expanded and had lower generation probabilities. According to the authors, the approach could potentially be generalized to other disease states and immunological phenotypes. Most CMV-associated TCR beta chains appeared to be HLA-restricted in a later analysis, and the HLA associations seemed to be driven largely by CMV exposure. In a later genetic analysis, a missense DCLRE1C variant was associated with V-gene and J-gene trimming of TCR beta chains, and the association was replicated in an independent cohort. A further reported finding was that TCR beta sequences accurately predicted the HLA-A and HLA-B alleles for most subjects in the first cohort. A cluster of highly shared sequence variants was judged likely to be a technical artifact of the sequencing pipeline. Only TCR beta chains were sequenced in this cohort, and the absence of alpha or paired-chain data limited detectable features. The classifier was reported to diagnose cytomegalovirus status with high specificity and sensitivity in both the original and validation cohorts. Presence/absence analyses assumed roughly uniform sequencing depth across donors, an assumption that may not hold. In the study, about 150 TCR beta chains were listed as associated with cytomegalovirus. Broadly in line with IMGT annotations, most TCR beta V segments showed up in productive rearrangements about 90% or about 30% of the time in an earlier analysis of approximately 640 of the donors. Some IMGT-functional V segments, including TRBV6-2 and TRBV6-3, could not be told apart with the 87-base-pair reads, so those segments were excluded.

The cohort was made up of about 610 healthy bone marrow donors. All cohort members were sampled while nominally healthy, although unrecorded immune exposures were likely present. The donor was CMV seronegative and was included in the group of a few hundred seronegative cohort members. A peripheral blood sample was provided by each donor, and peripheral blood mononuclear cells were used for TCR beta sequencing. The Qiagen DNeasy Blood Extraction Kit was used to extract genomic DNA from the blood cell samples. V is cut back by 5 bases and J by 0 bases, with 3 bases in the junction unmatched. Spanning cysteine to phenylalanine, the CDR3 consists of 14 amino acids. Only the CDR3 DNA is retained, 42 bases long and in frame from the first base. CDR1 and CDR2 were assigned from the germline V gene as SGHAT and FQNNGV. Library method: the immunoSEQ multiplex PCR assay. The multiplex PCR relied on a mix of 60 forward primers for TCR Vbeta segments and 13 reverse primers for TCR Jbeta segments. The CDR3 region of rearranged TCR beta genes was amplified from genomic DNA by a multiplex PCR assay. Amplified TCR beta libraries were sequenced as 87-base-pair reads on the Illumina HiSeq System. The source study handled its data this way. A later analysis tallied approximately 87 million unique TCR beta chains across the approximately 670 repertoires, and roughly 11 million of those chains were shared by two or more donors. Raw reads were error-corrected and collapsed into unique sequences with a nearest-neighbor algorithm that merged closely related sequences to remove PCR and sequencing errors. V, D and J gene segments were assigned by aligning CDR3 sequences to IMGT reference sequences. Each retained sequence needed at least a six-nucleotide match to both a V gene segment and a J gene segment. A rearrangement counted as productive if the CDR3 had no stop codons and remained in frame with V and J, and every other rearrangement counted as non-productive. CDR3 was defined according to IMGT convention as the region running from the second conserved V-encoded cysteine to the conserved J-encoded phenylalanine. The earlier analysis of 450 to 750 of the donors excluded any sequence lacking an unambiguous match to a single V gene segment. An earlier analysis of around 600 of the donors classified V segments as functional when productive rearrangements were above 56.7% and as segregating when the standard deviation between donors was above 5%. A statistical classification framework was built for diagnosing cytomegalovirus status from the catalog of TCR beta chain sequences. V and J gene assignment, in a later analysis, came from comparing TCR nucleotide sequences with IMGT/GENE-DB human TR gene sequences. In a later analysis, CDR3 sequences and most-parsimonious VDJ recombination scenarios were assigned using the TCRdist pipeline. A later analysis defined each TCR beta chain by its CDR3 amino acid sequence plus V-gene family, and excluded reads lacking a unique V-gene family. To address suspected cross-contamination and a sequencing artifact, a later analysis removed around 590 highly shared, low-generation-probability nucleotide sequences. A later analysis calculated a clonal expansion index for each public chain from normalized within-repertoire ranks of inferred template counts. In a later analysis, generation probabilities were computed using a VDJ recombination model fitted to out-of-frame rearrangements, and the results were checked against IGoR. In a later analysis, TCR-TCR, TCR-HLA and TCR-CMV co-occurrence was scored with hypergeometric tests, and a repertoire-size bias correction was applied to TCR pairs. To estimate false discovery rates, a later analysis permuted the HLA or CMV assignments 20 times. In a later analysis, co-occurring TCRs were grouped using DBSCAN, with TCRdist sequence similarity added in when clustering inside HLA-allele-positive subsets. Repertoires with fewer than 30,000 or more than 120,000 public chains were left out of co-occurrence clustering, as were five repertoires with anomalous nucleotide sharing. The table was pulled from immuneACCESS by TCRdb, which kept in-frame rearrangements only. Such tables lose some clones; where checked, under half of the loss comes from unresolved V genes, and the rest has no known cause. V, J and clone size are those of that table, while D and trimming were read from the DNA. The sample's table lists a count of 75,000 to 100,000 clones. The top ten hold over 1.2% of the sample.

The sample comprised PBMCs. The origin of this receptor is a woman aged 60 to 75 in good health and CMV-seronegative. Here the chain combines TRBV11-2 and TRBJ1-1, with TRBD1 matching 7 junction bases. The CDR3 here reads CASSQQGMNTEAFF. The nucleotide sequence is TGTGCCAGCAGCCAACAGGGGATGAACACTGAAGCTTTCTTT.